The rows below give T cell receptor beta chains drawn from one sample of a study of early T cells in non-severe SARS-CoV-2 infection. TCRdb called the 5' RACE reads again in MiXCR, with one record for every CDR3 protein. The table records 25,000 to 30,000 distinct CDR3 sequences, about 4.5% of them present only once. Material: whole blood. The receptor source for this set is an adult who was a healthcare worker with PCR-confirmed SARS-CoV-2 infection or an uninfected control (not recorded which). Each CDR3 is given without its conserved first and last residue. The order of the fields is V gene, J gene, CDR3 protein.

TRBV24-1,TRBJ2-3,ATSDLRGRTDTQY
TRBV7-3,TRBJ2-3,ASSFGDTQY
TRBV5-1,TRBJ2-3,ASSLEQGLADTQY
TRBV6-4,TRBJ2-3,ASSDSAGGPDTQY
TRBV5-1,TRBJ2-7,ASSFDTASYEQY
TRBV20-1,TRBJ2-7,SASDWFYEQY
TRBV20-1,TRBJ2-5,SAPGTGGTETQY
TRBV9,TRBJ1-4,ASSVGRGRDEKLF
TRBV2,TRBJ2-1,ASVRTSGNYNEQF
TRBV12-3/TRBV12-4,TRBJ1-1,ASITTLTGTEAF
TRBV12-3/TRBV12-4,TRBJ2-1,ASSLISGNNEQF
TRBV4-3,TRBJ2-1,ASSRLAGAYNEQF
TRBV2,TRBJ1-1,ASTRRLNTEAF
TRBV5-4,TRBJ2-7,ASSLGTGGPYEQY
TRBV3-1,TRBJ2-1,ASSQGTSGAYNEQF
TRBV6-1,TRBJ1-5,ASKDSNQPQH
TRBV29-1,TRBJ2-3,SAGPYTDTQY
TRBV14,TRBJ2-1,ASSRHSVGEPHEQF
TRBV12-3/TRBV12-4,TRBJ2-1,ASSFPDLAGVGNEQF
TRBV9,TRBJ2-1,ASSPSGTIGDEQF
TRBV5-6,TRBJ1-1,ASSSEADRANTEAF
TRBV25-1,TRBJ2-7,ASRGWQEGEQY